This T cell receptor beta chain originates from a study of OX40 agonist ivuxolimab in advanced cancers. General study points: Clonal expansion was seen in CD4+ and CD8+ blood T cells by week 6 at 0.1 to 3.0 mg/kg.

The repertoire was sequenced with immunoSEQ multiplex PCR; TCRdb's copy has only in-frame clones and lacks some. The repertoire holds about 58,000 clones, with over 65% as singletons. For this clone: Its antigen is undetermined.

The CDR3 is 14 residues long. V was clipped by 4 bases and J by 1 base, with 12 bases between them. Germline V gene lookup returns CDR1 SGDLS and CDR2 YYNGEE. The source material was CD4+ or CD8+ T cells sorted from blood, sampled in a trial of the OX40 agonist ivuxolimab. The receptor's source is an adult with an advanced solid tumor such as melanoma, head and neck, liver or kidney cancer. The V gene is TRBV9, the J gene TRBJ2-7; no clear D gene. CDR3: CASSFNTDSYEQYF. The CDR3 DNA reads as TGTGCCAGCAGCTTTAACACGGATTCCTACGAGCAGTACTTC.